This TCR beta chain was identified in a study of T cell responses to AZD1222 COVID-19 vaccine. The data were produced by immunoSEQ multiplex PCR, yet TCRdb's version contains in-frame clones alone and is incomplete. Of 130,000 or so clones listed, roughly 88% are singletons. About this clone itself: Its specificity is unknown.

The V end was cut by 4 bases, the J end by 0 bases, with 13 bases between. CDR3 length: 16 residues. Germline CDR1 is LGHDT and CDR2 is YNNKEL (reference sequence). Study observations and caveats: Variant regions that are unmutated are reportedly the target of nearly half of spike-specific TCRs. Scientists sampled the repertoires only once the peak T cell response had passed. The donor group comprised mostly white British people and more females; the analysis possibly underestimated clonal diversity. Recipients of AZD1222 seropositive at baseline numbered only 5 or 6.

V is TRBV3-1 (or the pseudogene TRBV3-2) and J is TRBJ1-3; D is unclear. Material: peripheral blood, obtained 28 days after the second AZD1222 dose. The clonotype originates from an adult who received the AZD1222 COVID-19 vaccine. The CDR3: CASSPLWADSGNTIYF. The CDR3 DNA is TGTGCCAGCAGCCCCCTTTGGGCCGACTCTGGAAACACCATATATTTT.